This is a list of T cell receptor beta chains from one sample in a study of cytotoxic CD8 clonotypes in ibrutinib-treated CLL. Measured with immunoSEQ multiplex PCR; TCRdb has only the in-frame clones, and not every one. The data contain 250,000 to 350,000 clones, more than 70% of them singletons. The source material was PBMCs, sampled at disease progression, from a patient treated with ibrutinib. The receptors derive from a human donor with chronic lymphocytic leukemia. Both conserved end residues are part of each CDR3. The order of the fields is D gene, V gene, J gene, clone size, CDR3 DNA, CDR3 protein. A D gene is named only where the DNA matches it firmly. Rows may omit the clone size; those that give it use once, few, many or a size class.

-	TRBV28	TRBJ2-3	-	TGTGCCAGCAGTTTCCGGCGGGACCTCACAGATACGCAGTATTTT	CASSFRRDLTDTQYF
TRBD1	TRBV6-5	TRBJ1-1	-	TGTGCCAGCAGGACAGGGGGCGCGGGTACTGAAGCTTTCTTT	CASRTGGAGTEAFF
-	TRBV5-8	TRBJ2-7	few	TGTGCCGTCGGGGCCTACGAGCAGTACTTC	CAVGAYEQYF
-	TRBV6-5	TRBJ2-1	-	TGTGCCAGCAGTTACTCGATTCTGGGTTTCAATGAGCAGTTCTTC	CASSYSILGFNEQFF
TRBD2	TRBV29-1	TRBJ2-3	-	TGCAGCGTTGAGTCGGGACTAGCTGTCCCAGATACGCAGTATTTT	CSVESGLAVPDTQYF
-	TRBV21-1	TRBJ2-3	-	TGTGCCAGCAGCAAGGTGAGGAGGGATACGCAGTATTTT	CASSKVRRDTQYF
-	TRBV2	TRBJ2-5	-	TGTGCCAGCAGACTAGTCTACGCGGAGACCCAGTACTTC	CASRLVYAETQYF
-	TRBV19	TRBJ2-7	-	TGTGCCAGTAGTATAGGCGGCAGGGGATACGAGCAGTACTTC	CASSIGGRGYEQYF
-	TRBV7-9	TRBJ2-3	few	TGTGCCAGCAGCTTGGAGGAGGGGACGCAGTATTTT	CASSLEEGTQYF
-	TRBV5-1	TRBJ2-7	-	TGCGCCAGCAGCCCGGCGACACCGGGGGCAGGGGCCTACGAGCAGTACTTC	CASSPATPGAGAYEQYF
-	TRBV11-2	TRBJ1-2	-	TGTGCCAGCAGCCTGGGGGTTCTGCGCCGAGACTATGGCTACACCTTC	CASSLGVLRRDYGYTF
-	TRBV11-2	TRBJ2-1	-	TGTGCCAGCAGCCGAGGACTCTACAATGAGCAGTTCTTC	CASSRGLYNEQFF
TRBD2	TRBV2	TRBJ2-7	-	TGTGCCAGCACCGAGTGGAGGCGGGAGGCTGAGCAGTACTTC	CASTEWRREAEQYF
-	TRBV5-1	TRBJ2-3	-	TGCGCCAGCAGCTCGGACAAGAGCACAGATACGCAGTATTTT	CASSSDKSTDTQYF
-	TRBV13	TRBJ1-6	-	TGTGCCAGCAGCCCTCTTAATTCACCCCTCCACTTT	CASSPLNSPLHF
TRBD1	TRBV19	TRBJ2-7	-	TGTGCCGTTGGGGACAGGGCTCGTGAGCAGTACTTC	CAVGDRAREQYF
-	TRBV5-1	TRBJ2-3	few	TGCGCCAGCAGCGAACCGACAGTCCCAGATACGCAGTATTTT	CASSEPTVPDTQYF
-	TRBV29-1	TRBJ2-3	-	TGCAGCGTAAAACCAGGGGTTGGAGATACGCAGTATTTT	CSVKPGVGDTQYF
-	TRBV6-7	TRBJ1-5	few	TGTGCCAGCAGTCGACCCCGGGAAATCTATAGCAATCAGCCCCAGCATTTT	CASSRPREIYSNQPQHF
-	TRBV6-6	TRBJ1-6	once	TGTGCCAGCAGTTACGCATCGGATAATTCACCCCTCCACTTT	CASSYASDNSPLHF
TRBD1	TRBV11-2	TRBJ1-2	once	TGTGCCAGCAGCTTAGGACAGGGGTCGGGCTACACCTTC	CASSLGQGSGYTF
-	TRBV18	TRBJ2-7	-	TGTGCCAGCTCTTCGCGAATGGGAACCTACGAGCAGTACTTC	CASSSRMGTYEQYF
-	TRBV7-2	TRBJ2-7	few	TGTGCCAGCAGCTTAGACAGGGACGAGCAGTACTTC	CASSLDRDEQYF
TRBD1	TRBV5-1	TRBJ1-5	few	TGCGCCAGCAGCTTGGGGGACAGGGGGCTTCAGCCCCAGCATTTT	CASSLGDRGLQPQHF
-	TRBV6-6	TRBJ1-2	-	TGTGCCAGCGTTCCGGGGGGGAGCTATGGCTACACCTTC	CASVPGGSYGYTF
TRBD1	TRBV13	TRBJ2-3	-	TGTGCCAGCAGCTTATTGCTGACAGGGGGCGCGGATACGCAGTATTTT	CASSLLLTGGADTQYF
TRBD1	TRBV5-8	TRBJ2-1	-	TGTGCCAGCAGCGCCGGACAGGGCTACAATGAGCAGTTCTTC	CASSAGQGYNEQFF
-	TRBV11-3	TRBJ2-1	-	TGTGCCAGCAGCTTAGGACCGCCCTACAATGAGCAGTTCTTC	CASSLGPPYNEQFF
-	TRBV9	TRBJ2-1	-	TGTGCCAGCAGCGTATACCTCGAGGGTGAGCAGTTCTTC	CASSVYLEGEQFF
TRBD2	TRBV9	TRBJ2-3	once	TGTGCCAGCAGCGAGACGCGACTAGCGGGGGGACTCACAGATACGCAGTATTTT	CASSETRLAGGLTDTQYF
-	TRBV10-3	TRBJ1-2	-	TGTGCCATCAGTGAGAGAGTCGCGTCTAACTATGGCTACACCTTC	CAISERVASNYGYTF
-	TRBV19	TRBJ1-4	-	TGTGCCAGTAGTATAGATCTGACATCAACTAATGAAAAACTGTTTTTT	CASSIDLTSTNEKLFF
-	TRBV20-1	TRBJ2-1	-	TGCAGCGCCCCCCTGACCAATGAGCAGTTCTTC	CSAPLTNEQFF
TRBD1	TRBV5-1	TRBJ2-3	few	TGCGCCAGCAGCCCAGGGACAGCAGCTAGCACAGATACGCAGTATTTT	CASSPGTAASTDTQYF
-	TRBV19	TRBJ2-3	-	TGTGCCAGTAGTACTACAGGGATACTAAGCACAGATACGCAGTATTTT	CASSTTGILSTDTQYF
-	TRBV28	TRBJ2-7	-	TGTGCCAGCAGCCCGCCAAGGGACTACGAGCAGTACTTC	CASSPPRDYEQYF
-	TRBV7-2	TRBJ2-2	-	TGTGCCAGCAGGGGGACGGTTCCCGGGGAGCTGTTTTTT	CASRGTVPGELFF
-	TRBV6-5	TRBJ1-5	-	TGTGCGGCCGGGACTAGCAATCAGCCCCAGCATTTT	CAAGTSNQPQHF
TRBD1	TRBV10-3	TRBJ2-1	-	TGTGCCATCAGTGGGGACTACGGGACAGGGCGACATGAGCAGTTCTTC	CAISGDYGTGRHEQFF
-	TRBV6-1	TRBJ1-1	-	TGTGCCAGCAGTTCGACCATCCTCGCTGAAGCTTTCTTT	CASSSTILAEAFF
-	TRBV7-2	TRBJ2-1	-	TGTGCCAGCAGCAAGGGCCCAGGGAGGAATGAGCAGTTCTTC	CASSKGPGRNEQFF
TRBD2	TRBV7-6	TRBJ2-7	-	TGTGCCAGCAGCCCTAGGGCAGGTTTAGCGGGAGTACCCTACGAGCAGTACTTC	CASSPRAGLAGVPYEQYF
-	TRBV11-2	TRBJ1-2	-	TGTGCCAGCAGCTTAGATAGGACAACCCGATATAACTATGGCTACACCTTC	CASSLDRTTRYNYGYTF
-	TRBV6-1	TRBJ2-7	-	TGTGCCAGCAACGGGCTACAATCCTACGAGCAGTACTTC	CASNGLQSYEQYF
TRBD2	TRBV6-5	TRBJ2-5	-	TGTGCCACCACTTTAGCGGGAGGGGTAGAGACCCAGTACTTC	CATTLAGGVETQYF
-	TRBV29-1	TRBJ2-5	-	TGCAGCGTTGTTGACCCAGTCTCACAGGAGACCCAGTACTTC	CSVVDPVSQETQYF
-	TRBV4-1	TRBJ2-7	-	TGCGCCAGCAGCCCTGGACCAAGCCACTACCCCTCCTACGAGCAGTACTTC	CASSPGPSHYPSYEQYF
-	TRBV18	TRBJ2-2	few	TGTGCCAGCTCACCCCCCGTTCAGAACACCGGGGAGCTGTTTTTT	CASSPPVQNTGELFF
-	TRBV25-1	TRBJ2-5	-	TGTGCCAGCAGTGTAGACAGGAGATTCCAAGAGACCCAGTACTTC	CASSVDRRFQETQYF
-	TRBV18	TRBJ2-7	-	TGTGCCAGCTCACCACAGGGGGGATCCTACGAGCAGTACTTC	CASSPQGGSYEQYF
-	TRBV2	TRBJ1-2	-	TGTGCCAGCCGACAGGAATATAACTATGGCTACACCTTC	CASRQEYNYGYTF
-	TRBV18	TRBJ1-2	-	TGTGCCAGCTCTCCCGGTCAAGGCCTTCCTATGAAAGGCTACACCTTC	CASSPGQGLPMKGYTF
-	TRBV29-1	TRBJ2-7	-	TGCAGCGCACGCCGGGGGACAGTGTACGAGCAGTACTTC	CSARRGTVYEQYF
TRBD1	TRBV9	TRBJ2-3	-	TGTGCCAGCAGCCCTAGAGGAACAGGGGGCAAAACAGATACGCAGTATTTT	CASSPRGTGGKTDTQYF
TRBD1	TRBV2	TRBJ2-1	-	TGTGCCAGCAGCGGGACAGCTAACAATGAGCAGTTCTTC	CASSGTANNEQFF
-	TRBV11-2	TRBJ2-7	-	TGTGCCAGCAGCTCCCTCCCCCGTTACAGATACGAGCAGTACTTC	CASSSLPRYRYEQYF
TRBD1	TRBV7-9	TRBJ2-3	-	TGTGCCAGCAGCCCCCCGGACAGGGGCCGTGCTAGCACAGATACGCAGTATTTT	CASSPPDRGRASTDTQYF
TRBD2	TRBV4-3	TRBJ2-1	-	TGCGCCAGCAGCCAACTAGCGGGTACCTACAATGAGCAGTTCTTC	CASSQLAGTYNEQFF
TRBD2	TRBV5-8	TRBJ2-3	-	TGTGCCAGCAGCCGAGGACTAGATAGCACAGATACGCAGTATTTT	CASSRGLDSTDTQYF